This T cell receptor (beta chain) came from a study of blood T cell repertoires in COVID-19. For the study at large: The origin of the acute and convalescent COVID-19 samples was the United States, Italy and Spain.

CDR1 PRHDT and CDR2 FYEKMQ come from the germline V gene (reference sequence). V dropped 5 bases and J dropped 4; count of bases not matched to a gene: 5. The CDR3 totals 15 residues. Some clones are missing from TCRdb's copy, which holds only in-frame ones; the method was immunoSEQ multiplex PCR. Here the sample spans more than 200,000 clones, 70% to 90% being singletons. Sequenced input: PBMCs or T cells enriched from blood (not recorded which). The chain has TRBV13 and TRBJ1-2; TRBD1 matches at 12 bases. The receptor's source is a man aged 40-55 years who had recovered from COVID-19. CDR3 in DNA: TGTGCCAGCAGCCCGGGACAGGGGGCGTTCTATGGCTACACCTTC. This gives the protein CASSPGQGAFYGYTF.